This T cell receptor (beta chain) was found in a study of T cell changes during pregnancy in multiple sclerosis. Profiling relied on immunoSEQ multiplex PCR, and the TCRdb table lists in-frame clones only, not all of them. Counted here are about 61,000 clones, approximately 90% occurring once; the ten biggest clones make up 0.8% to 0.9%. This sequence was found in a female donor in good health, enrolled as a control in a pregnancy study. This material consisted of peripheral blood, taken in the first trimester of pregnancy.

In DNA form, the CDR3 reads TGTGCCAGTAGTACACAGGGGGCGTACTACAATGAGCAGTTCTTC. Its protein is CASSTQGAYYNEQFF. This chain connects TRBV19 to TRBJ2-1; 9 nucleotides match TRBD1. This CDR3 region has 15 residues. CDR1 is LNHDA, CDR2 SQIVND, per germline (reference sequence). The junction had 4 bases not matched to a gene; V was cut back by 4 bases and J by 3 bases.